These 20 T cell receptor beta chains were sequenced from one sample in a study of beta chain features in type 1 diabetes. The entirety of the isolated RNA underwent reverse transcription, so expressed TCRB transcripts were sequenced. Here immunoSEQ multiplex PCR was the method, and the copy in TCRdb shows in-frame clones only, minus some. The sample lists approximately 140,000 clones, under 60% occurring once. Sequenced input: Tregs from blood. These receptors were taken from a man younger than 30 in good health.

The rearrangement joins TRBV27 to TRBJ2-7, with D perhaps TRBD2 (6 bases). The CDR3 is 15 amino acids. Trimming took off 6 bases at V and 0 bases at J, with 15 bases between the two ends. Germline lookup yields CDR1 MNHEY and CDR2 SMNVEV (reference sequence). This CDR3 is CASRVSSGSSYEQYF. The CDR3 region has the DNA TGTGCCAGCAGAGTCAGTAGCGGCTCCTCCTACGAGCAGTACTTC.

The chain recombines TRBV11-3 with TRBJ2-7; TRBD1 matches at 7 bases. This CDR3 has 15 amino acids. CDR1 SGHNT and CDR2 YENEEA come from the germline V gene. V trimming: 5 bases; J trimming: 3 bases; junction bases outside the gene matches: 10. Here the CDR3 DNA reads TGTGCCAGCAGCCCAGGGGACAGCAACATCTACGAGCAGTACTTC. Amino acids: CASSPGDSNIYEQYF.

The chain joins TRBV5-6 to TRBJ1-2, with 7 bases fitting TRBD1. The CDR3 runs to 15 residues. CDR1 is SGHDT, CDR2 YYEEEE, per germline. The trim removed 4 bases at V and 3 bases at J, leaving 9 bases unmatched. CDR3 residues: CASSPDRTVDYGYTF. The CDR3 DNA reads TGTGCCAGCAGCCCGGACAGGACGGTGGACTATGGCTACACCTTC.

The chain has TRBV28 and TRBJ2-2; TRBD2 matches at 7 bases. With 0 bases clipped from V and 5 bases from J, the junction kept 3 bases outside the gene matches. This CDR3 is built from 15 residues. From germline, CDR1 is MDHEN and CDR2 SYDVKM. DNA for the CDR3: TGTGCCAGCAGTTTATGGGCAGCGGGGACCGGGGAGCTGTTTTTT. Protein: CASSLWAAGTGELFF. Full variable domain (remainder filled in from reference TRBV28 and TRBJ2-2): DVKVTQSSRYLVKRTGEKVFLECVQDMDHENMFWYRQDPGLGLRLIYFSYDVKMKEKGDIPEGYSVSREKKERFSLILESASTNQTSMYLCASSLWAAGTGELFFGEGSRLTVL.

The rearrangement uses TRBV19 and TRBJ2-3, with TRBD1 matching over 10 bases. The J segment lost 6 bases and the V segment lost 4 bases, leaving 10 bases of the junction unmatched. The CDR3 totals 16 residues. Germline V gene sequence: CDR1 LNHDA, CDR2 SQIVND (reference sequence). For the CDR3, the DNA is TGTGCCAGTAGTAAGGGGGACAGGGGAATTGGTGATACGCAGTATTTT. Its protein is CASSKGDRGIGDTQYF.

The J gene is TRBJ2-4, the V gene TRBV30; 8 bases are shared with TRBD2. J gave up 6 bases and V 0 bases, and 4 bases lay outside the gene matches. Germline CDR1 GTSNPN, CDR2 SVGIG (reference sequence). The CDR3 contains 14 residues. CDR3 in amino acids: CAWSVGTRVNIQYF. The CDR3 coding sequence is TGTGCCTGGAGTGTAGGGACTAGGGTAAACATTCAGTACTTC.

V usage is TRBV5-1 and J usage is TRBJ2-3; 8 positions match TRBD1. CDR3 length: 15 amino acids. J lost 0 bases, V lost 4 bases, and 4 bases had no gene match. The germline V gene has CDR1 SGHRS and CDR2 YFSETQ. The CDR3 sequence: CASSQTGASTDTQYF. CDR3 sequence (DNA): TGCGCCAGCAGCCAGACAGGGGCGAGCACAGATACGCAGTATTTT.

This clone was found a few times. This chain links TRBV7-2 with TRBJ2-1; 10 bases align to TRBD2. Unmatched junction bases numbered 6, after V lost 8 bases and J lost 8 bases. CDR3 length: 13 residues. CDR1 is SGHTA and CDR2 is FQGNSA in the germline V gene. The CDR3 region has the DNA TGTGCCAGCTTAGCGGGGGGCGGGGATGAGCAGTTCTTC. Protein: CASLAGGGDEQFF.

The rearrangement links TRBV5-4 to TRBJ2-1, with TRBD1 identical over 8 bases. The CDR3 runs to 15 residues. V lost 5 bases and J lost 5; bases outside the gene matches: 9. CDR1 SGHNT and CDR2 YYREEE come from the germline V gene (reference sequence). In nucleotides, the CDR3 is TGTGCCAGCAGTTCCGGGACAGGACTTAACAATGAGCAGTTCTTC. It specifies CASSSGTGLNNEQFF.

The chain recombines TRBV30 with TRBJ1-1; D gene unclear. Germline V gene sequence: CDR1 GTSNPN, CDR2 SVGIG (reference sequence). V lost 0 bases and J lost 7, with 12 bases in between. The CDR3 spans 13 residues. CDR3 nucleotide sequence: TGTGCCTGGAGTGTGCAAGAGGAGGATGAAGCTTTCTTT. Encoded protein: CAWSVQEEDEAFF.

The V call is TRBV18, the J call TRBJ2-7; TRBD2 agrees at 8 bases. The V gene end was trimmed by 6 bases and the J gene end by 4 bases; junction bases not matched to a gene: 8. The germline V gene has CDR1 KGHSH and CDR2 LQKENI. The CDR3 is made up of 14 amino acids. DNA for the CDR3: TGTGCCAGCTCCCGCGGGACTAGGGATTACGAGCAGTACTTC. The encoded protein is CASSRGTRDYEQYF.

The CDR3 reads CASSQGTAYRAYF. For the CDR3, the DNA is TGTGCCAGCAGCCAGGGGACAGCCTACCGCGCGTATTTT. The gene calls are TRBV14 and TRBJ2-3; 7 bases match TRBD1. CDR1 is SGHDN and CDR2 is FVKESK in the germline V gene. V shed 3 bases, J shed 14 bases, and the junction held 11 bases outside the gene matches. The CDR3 has 13 amino acids.

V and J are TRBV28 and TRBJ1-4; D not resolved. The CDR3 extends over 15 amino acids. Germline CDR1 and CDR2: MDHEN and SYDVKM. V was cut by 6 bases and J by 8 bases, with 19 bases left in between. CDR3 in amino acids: CASSSGLFRKEKLFF. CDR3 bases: TGTGCCAGCAGCTCCGGACTTTTCCGGAAAGAAAAACTGTTTTTT.

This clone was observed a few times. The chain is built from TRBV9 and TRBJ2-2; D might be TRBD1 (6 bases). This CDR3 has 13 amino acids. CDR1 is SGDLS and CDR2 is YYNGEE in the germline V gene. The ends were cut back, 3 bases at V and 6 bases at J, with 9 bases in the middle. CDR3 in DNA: TGTGCCAGCAGCGCCCACAGGGCCGGGGAGCTGTTTTTT. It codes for CASSAHRAGELFF.

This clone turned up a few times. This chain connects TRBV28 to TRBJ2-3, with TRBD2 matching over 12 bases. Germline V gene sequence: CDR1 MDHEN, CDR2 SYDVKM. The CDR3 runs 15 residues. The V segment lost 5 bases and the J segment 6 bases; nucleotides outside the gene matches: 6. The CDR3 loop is CASSPLAGGLDTQYF. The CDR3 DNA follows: TGTGCCAGCAGTCCGCTAGCGGGGGGGCTGGATACGCAGTATTTT.

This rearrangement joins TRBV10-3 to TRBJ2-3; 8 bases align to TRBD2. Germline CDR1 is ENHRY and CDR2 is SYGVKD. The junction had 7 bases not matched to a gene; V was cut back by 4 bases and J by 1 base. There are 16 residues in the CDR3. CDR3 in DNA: TGTGCCATCAGTGGCGGGGGGCACTCCGGCACAGATACGCAGTATTTT. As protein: CAISGGGHSGTDTQYF.

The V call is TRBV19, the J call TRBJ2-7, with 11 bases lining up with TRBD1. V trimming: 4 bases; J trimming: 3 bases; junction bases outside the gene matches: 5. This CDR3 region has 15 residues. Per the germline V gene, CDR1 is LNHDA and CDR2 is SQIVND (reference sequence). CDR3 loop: CASSRKGQGDYEQYF. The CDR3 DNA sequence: TGTGCCAGTAGTAGAAAGGGACAGGGGGACTACGAGCAGTACTTC.

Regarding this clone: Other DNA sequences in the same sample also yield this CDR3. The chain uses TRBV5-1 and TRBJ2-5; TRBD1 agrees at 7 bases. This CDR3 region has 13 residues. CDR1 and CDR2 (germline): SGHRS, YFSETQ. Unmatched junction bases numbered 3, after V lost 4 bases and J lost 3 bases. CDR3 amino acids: CASSRQGEETQYF. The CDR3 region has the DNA TGCGCCAGCAGCCGACAGGGCGAAGAGACCCAGTACTTC.

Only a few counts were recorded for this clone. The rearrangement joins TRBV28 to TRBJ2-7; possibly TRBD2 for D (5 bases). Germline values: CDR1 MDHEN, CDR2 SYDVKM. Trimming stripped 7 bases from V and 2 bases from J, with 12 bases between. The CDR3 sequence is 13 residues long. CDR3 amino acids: CASTQWEPYEQYF. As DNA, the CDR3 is TGTGCCAGCACCCAGTGGGAGCCCTACGAGCAGTACTTC. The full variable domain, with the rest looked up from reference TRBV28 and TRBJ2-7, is DVKVTQSSRYLVKRTGEKVFLECVQDMDHENMFWYRQDPGLGLRLIYFSYDVKMKEKGDIPEGYSVSREKKERFSLILESASTNQTSMYLCASTQWEPYEQYFGPGTRLTVT.

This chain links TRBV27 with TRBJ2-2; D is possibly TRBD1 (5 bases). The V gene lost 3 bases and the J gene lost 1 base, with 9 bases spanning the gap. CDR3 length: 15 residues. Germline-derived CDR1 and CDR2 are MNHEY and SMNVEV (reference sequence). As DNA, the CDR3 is TGTGCCAGCAGTTTCCGGACAAGGAACACCGGGGAGCTGTTTTTT. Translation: CASSFRTRNTGELFF.